This passage covers 26 T cell receptor beta chains from one sample sequenced in a study of post-analysis software for immune sequencing data. General observations from the study: Among 4 or 5 TRBV segments more frequent in patients than controls were TRBV5-6, TRBV5-1 and TRBV20-1.

Their antigen targets remain unknown. Included in the TCR beta cDNA libraries were unique molecular identifiers. TCRdb reprocessed the PCR reads via MiXCR and lists one record per CDR3 protein. The sample carries around 700,000 distinct CDR3 sequences, approximately 60% recorded once. The sequenced sample consisted of blood. These receptors came from a girl aged 2 to 10 with multiple sclerosis.

This clonotype has a handful of counts. The V gene is TRBV7-3, the J gene TRBJ2-7; 9 bases fit TRBD2. With 5 bases clipped from V and 3 bases from J, the junction kept 8 bases outside the gene matches. The CDR3 covers 15 residues. The germline gives CDR1 SGHTA, CDR2 FQGTGA. CDR3 loop: CASSRLAGNIYEQYF. CDR3 sequence (DNA): TGTGCCAGCAGCCGTCTAGCGGGAAACATCTACGAGCAGTACTTC.

This clonotype was seen a few times. This sequence joins TRBV4-2 and TRBJ1-2, with D hard to call. CDR1 LGHNA and CDR2 YNFKEQ come from the germline V gene. The CDR3 has 12 residues. V was clipped by 0 bases and J by 7 bases, with 6 bases between them. The CDR3, as DNA: TGTGCCAGCAGCCAAGAGGAGGGTGGCTACACCTTC. Encoded protein: CASSQEEGGYTF.

This clonotype occurred a few times. Sequence at one end of the junction differs from germline and may be a read error. The gene calls are TRBV7-8 and TRBJ2-3, with 8 nucleotides matching TRBD2. This CDR3 has 14 amino acids. The germline gives CDR1 SGHVS, CDR2 FQNEAQ. The CDR3 spells CASTLAGFTDTQYF. The CDR3 DNA sequence: TGTGCCAGCACCTTAGCGGGATTCACAGATACGCAGTATTTT.

This clonotype was recorded once. One end of the junction fails to match germline, which may point to a read error. The rearrangement joins TRBV7-8 to TRBJ2-7; 10 positions match TRBD2. Germline V gene sequence: CDR1 SGHVS, CDR2 FQNEAQ. CDR3 size: 14 residues. The chain's CDR3 is CASTLQREGPEQYF. The DNA of the CDR3 is TGTGCCAGCACCTTACAGCGGGAGGGCCCCGAGCAGTACTTC.

This chain links TRBV20-1 with TRBJ2-7; TRBD2 matches at 11 bases. The CDR3 totals 15 residues. Germline values: CDR1 DFQATT, CDR2 SNEGSKA (reference sequence). J gave up 1 base and V 5 bases, and 7 bases lay outside the gene matches. CDR3 region: CSAEPLAGVSYEQYF. CDR3 sequence (DNA): TGCAGTGCTGAACCACTAGCGGGAGTATCCTACGAGCAGTACTTC.

This clonotype was seen only a few times. The V and J genes are TRBV3-1 and TRBJ2-4; D might be TRBD1 (6 bases). Germline values: CDR1 LGHDT, CDR2 YNNKEL (reference sequence). The CDR3 runs to 12 residues. Trimming took 5 bases from V and 8 from J, leaving 10 bases between them. This CDR3 is CASSYRVDIQYF. CDR3 nucleotides: TGTGCCAGCAGCTACAGGGTAGACATTCAGTACTTC.

V usage is TRBV24-1 and J usage is TRBJ2-3, with 11 bases lining up with TRBD2. CDR1 KGHDR and CDR2 SFDVKD come from the germline V gene. The CDR3 is made up of 14 amino acids. V trimming: 10 bases; J trimming: 5 bases; junction bases outside the gene matches: 7. CDR3 coding DNA: TGTGCCACGCAGACTAGCGGGGTTCTAGATACGCAGTATTTT. Translated: CATQTSGVLDTQYF.

The V gene is TRBV29-1, the J gene TRBJ2-5, with D possibly TRBD1 on 5 matching bases. In germline, CDR1 is SQVTM, CDR2 ANQGSEA. Trimming removed 7 bases from V and 3 bases from J, with 12 bases in between. The CDR3 contains 12 residues. The DNA of the CDR3 is TGCAGCGCTCATGAAGGGGAAGAGACCCAGTACTTC. Translated: CSAHEGEETQYF.

The CDR3 spells CASSLWTGDTSNQPQHF. CDR3 DNA: TGTGCCAGCAGCTTATGGACAGGGGACACTAGCAATCAGCCCCAGCATTTT. The chain recombines TRBV5-6 with TRBJ1-5; 9 nucleotides match TRBD1. The CDR3 runs to 17 residues. V shed 2 bases and J 0 bases; nucleotides not matched to a gene: 6. Germline-derived CDR1 and CDR2 are SGHDT and YYEEEE.

V gene TRBV20-1 combines with J gene TRBJ1-6; 7 bases align to TRBD1. Germline CDR1 reads DFQATT; CDR2 reads SNEGSKA (reference sequence). Trimming removed 5 bases from V and 6 bases from J; junction bases left unmatched: 10. CDR3 length: 15 amino acids. CDR3 in amino acids: CSAPRGGPVNSPLHF. The DNA for the CDR3 is TGCAGTGCTCCCCGAGGGGGCCCCGTTAATTCACCCCTCCACTTT.

The rearrangement joins TRBV5-1 to TRBJ2-7; 11 positions agree with TRBD2. In germline, CDR1 is SGHRS, CDR2 YFSETQ. Trimming at V came to 1 base and at J to 1 base, leaving 4 bases not matched to a gene. CDR3 length: 16 amino acids. CDR3 bases: TGCGCCAGCAGCTTGACGACTAGCGGGAATTCCTACGAGCAGTACTTC. Its protein product is CASSLTTSGNSYEQYF.

The gene calls are TRBV29-1 and TRBJ1-2, with D hard to call. V dropped 6 bases and J dropped 2 bases, with 10 bases sitting between them. This CDR3 is 12 amino acids long. CDR1 and CDR2 (germline): SQVTM, ANQGSEA. For the CDR3, the DNA is TGCAGCGTCCGGGAGAGGAACTATGGCTACACCTTC. It yields the protein CSVRERNYGYTF.

The genes are TRBV20-1 and TRBJ2-1; perhaps TRBD2 as D (6 bases). Trimming shortened V by 5 bases and J by 0 bases, and 11 bases separated the two germline ends. Germline V gives CDR1 DFQATT, CDR2 SNEGSKA (reference sequence). CDR3 size: 14 residues. The CDR3 nucleotides read TGCAGTGCTGCGGGGACGCTCTCCTACAATGAGCAGTTCTTC. Protein sequence: CSAAGTLSYNEQFF.

V and J are TRBV18 and TRBJ2-5, with D hard to call. Germline values: CDR1 KGHSH, CDR2 LQKENI. The V end lost 0 bases, the J end lost 8 bases, and 13 bases lay between the germline ends. The CDR3 is made up of 14 amino acids. The CDR3 protein is CASSPPTLLETQYF. In DNA form, the CDR3 reads TGTGCCAGCTCACCACCGACCCTTCTAGAAACCCAGTACTTC. Together with reference TRBV18 and TRBJ2-5, the CDR3 gives the full variable domain: NAGVMQNPRHLVRRRGQEARLRCSPMKGHSHVYWYRQLPEEGLKFMVYLQKENIIDESGMPKERFSAEFPKEGPSILRIQQVVRGDSAAYFCASSPPTLLETQYFGPGTRLLVL.

V is TRBV24-1 and J is TRBJ1-6, with 7 positions matching TRBD1. Germline V gene lookup returns CDR1 KGHDR and CDR2 SFDVKD. Trimming removed 5 bases from V and 8 bases from J; junction bases left unmatched: 11. There are 16 residues in the CDR3. CDR3 nucleotides: TGTGCCACCAGTGCCCATGACGGACAGGAGGATTCACCCCTCCACTTT. Protein: CATSAHDGQEDSPLHF.

This chain connects TRBV27 to TRBJ2-1, with TRBD2 identical over 14 bases. The CDR3 covers 18 residues. After removal of 4 bases from V and 1 base from J, the junction contained 6 bases not matched to a gene. The germline V gene has CDR1 MNHEY and CDR2 SMNVEV (reference sequence). The CDR3 nucleotides are TGTGCCAGCAGTTCGACTAGCGGGGGGGCCGCGTCCTACAATGAGCAGTTCTTC. It specifies CASSSTSGGAASYNEQFF.

Regarding this clonotype: Germline is not matched at one junction end, which may reflect a read error. The chain recombines TRBV7-9 with TRBJ2-7, with D perhaps given as TRBD1 or TRBD2 (5 bases each). This CDR3 is built from 15 residues. Looked up from germline, CDR1 is SEHNR and CDR2 is FQNEAQ (reference sequence). The CDR3 sequence: CANSSRDGGPYEQYF. The CDR3 nucleotides are TGTGCCAACAGCTCCCGGGACGGTGGGCCCTACGAGCAGTACTTC.

The V and J genes are TRBV10-3 and TRBJ1-2; D possibly corresponds to TRBD1 (6 bases). Germline V gene data show CDR1 as ENHRY and CDR2 as SYGVKD. Trimming left V 6 bases short and J 7 bases short, with 9 bases between. The CDR3 runs 11 residues. The CDR3 DNA reads TGTGCCATCAGATGGGGGGCTGGCTACACCTTC. Translation gives CAIRWGAGYTF.

The V and J genes are TRBV7-8 and TRBJ2-3; no clear D. The germline V gene has CDR1 SGHVS and CDR2 FQNEAQ. Trimming took off 2 bases at V and 0 bases at J, with 18 bases between the two ends. This CDR3 is built from 18 residues. The DNA of the CDR3 is TGTGCCAGCAGCTTACTGCTTGGGTTAGATACTAGCACAGATACGCAGTATTTT. Its translation: CASSLLLGLDTSTDTQYF.

This clonotype has just a few counts. The V gene is TRBV24-1, the J gene TRBJ2-5; D possibly corresponds to TRBD2 (5 bases). CDR1 is KGHDR, CDR2 SFDVKD, per germline. Trimming cost V 5 bases and J 1 base, with 13 bases left between them. The CDR3 is 15 residues long. The DNA for the CDR3 is TGTGCCACCAGTGTCCCCTCTAGCAGCCAAGAGACCCAGTACTTC. It specifies CATSVPSSSQETQYF.

This sequence joins TRBV7-9 and TRBJ2-1; D not certain. Trimming left V 3 bases short and J 8 bases short, with 8 bases between. CDR3 size: 12 residues. Germline V CDR1 and CDR2: SEHNR, FQNEAQ (reference sequence). The DNA for the CDR3 is TGTGCCAGCAGCTTTTCCCTCGATGAGCAGTTCTTC. Encoded protein: CASSFSLDEQFF.

In this sample, this clonotype turned up a few times. The gene calls are TRBV20-1 and TRBJ2-4; D is uncertain. Trimming left V 0 bases short and J 0 bases short, with 9 bases between. The CDR3 totals 15 residues. Germline V gives CDR1 DFQATT, CDR2 SNEGSKA (reference sequence). CDR3 coding DNA: TGCAGTGCTAGAGAGGACGGTCTAGCCAAAAACATTCAGTACTTC. Protein sequence: CSAREDGLAKNIQYF.

This chain links TRBV2 with TRBJ2-3; no reliable D call. The CDR3 has 13 amino acids. V was trimmed by 3 bases and J by 4 bases, leaving 8 bases between them. Germline lookup yields CDR1 SNHLY and CDR2 FYNNEI. CDR3: CASSESRPDTQYF. In DNA form, the CDR3 reads TGTGCCAGCAGTGAGAGCAGGCCAGATACGCAGTATTTT.

This clonotype was counted only a few times. The V call is TRBV2, the J call TRBJ2-4; no reliable D call. Germline CDR1 reads SNHLY; CDR2 reads FYNNEI. The CDR3 length is 13 residues. V dropped 8 bases and J dropped 0 bases, with 8 bases sitting between them. CDR3 nucleotide sequence: TGTGCCAGCGGGAATCTAGCCAAAAACATTCAGTACTTC. Translated: CASGNLAKNIQYF.

This sequence joins TRBV29-1 and TRBJ2-7; either TRBD1 or TRBD2 may supply D (5 bases each). The J call may be mistaken, given a closer DNA end match to TRBJ2-5. Germline V gene data show CDR1 as SQVTM and CDR2 as ANQGSEA. The CDR3 contains 16 residues. CDR3 sequence reads: CSVERVSGLGEETQYF. In DNA form, the CDR3 reads TGCAGCGTTGAAAGGGTGTCGGGGCTCGGAGAAGAGACCCAGTACTTC.

The chain uses TRBV6-6 and TRBJ1-5; no firm D call. V lost 2 bases and J lost 4, with 15 bases in between. The CDR3 covers 16 residues. The germline gives CDR1 MNHNY, CDR2 SVGAGI (reference sequence). CDR3 DNA: TGTGCCAGCAGTTACGGGTCCGGACGGATGAATCAGCCCCAGCATTTT. Its translation is CASSYGSGRMNQPQHF.